Following are 29 T cell receptor beta chains from one sample sequenced in a study of cytomegalovirus exposure and HLA in healthy donors. The PCR employed 60 Vbeta primers together with 13 Jbeta primers. TCRdb's table, derived via immunoSEQ multiplex PCR, lists solely in-frame clones and lacks some. This sample has 160,000 or so clones, with around 79% found just once. Sequencing was carried out using PBMCs. The receptors were sampled from a man in his forties in good health and CMV-seropositive.

CDR3 bases: TGCGCCAGCAGCTCCGCGGCGCCCACAGATACGCAGTATTTT. Protein product: CASSSAAPTDTQYF. The gene calls are TRBV5-1 and TRBJ2-3, with D unresolved. The CDR3 runs 14 residues. Germline loops: CDR1 SGHRS, CDR2 YFSETQ. Trimming took off 3 bases at V and 2 bases at J, with 10 bases between the two ends. Variable domain in full (rest from reference TRBV5-1 and TRBJ2-3): KAGVTQTPRYLIKTRGQQVTLSCSPISGHRSVSWYQQTPGQGLQFLFEYFSETQRNKGNFPGRFSGRQFSNSRSEMNVSTLELGDSALYLCASSSAAPTDTQYFGPGTRLTVL.

This clone came up a few times. Written as DNA, the CDR3 is TGTGCCAGCACTCCTACGGCGGGGAGGGGTAGCTCCTACAATGAGCAGTTCTTC. This sequence encodes CASTPTAGRGSSYNEQFF. V is TRBV7-9 and J is TRBJ2-1; 7 nucleotides match TRBD2. The V gene's germline CDR1 is SEHNR and CDR2 FQNEAQ (reference sequence). Trimming took 7 bases from V and 0 from J; bases not matched to a gene: 15. There are 18 residues in the CDR3.

The genes are TRBV10-3 and TRBJ1-5; 9 bases are a match to TRBD1. Per germline, CDR1 ENHRY and CDR2 SYGVKD. J lost 5 bases, V lost 5 bases, and 7 bases had no gene match. The CDR3 totals 15 residues. This CDR3 reads CAISPGTGFDQPQHF. The CDR3 nucleotides are TGTGCCATCAGTCCCGGGACAGGGTTCGATCAGCCCCAGCATTTT.

Comments on this clone: Other DNA sequences in the sample encode the same CDR3. The V gene is TRBV6-5, the J gene TRBJ1-1; tentatively, D is TRBD1 (6 bases). Germline values: CDR1 MNHEY, CDR2 SVGAGI. The CDR3 is 14 residues long. V was pared by 0 bases and J by 6 bases, with 11 bases between. For the CDR3, the DNA is TGTGCCAGCAGTTACTCAGGGGGGGAGGCTGAAGCTTTCTTT. It translates to CASSYSGGEAEAFF.

The chain joins TRBV5-8 to TRBJ2-1; TRBD2 aligns across 10 bases. Germline V gene lookup returns CDR1 SGHTS and CDR2 YDEGEE. V was clipped by 5 bases and J by 3 bases; unmatched bases: 2. The CDR3 consists of 14 residues. CDR3 in DNA: TGTGCCAGCAGAGGACTAGCGGACTACAATGAGCAGTTCTTC. Protein: CASRGLADYNEQFF.

The gene calls are TRBV10-1 and TRBJ2-7; TRBD1 is a possible D gene (5 bases). The V gene's germline CDR1 is WNHNN and CDR2 SYGVQD (reference sequence). V lost 6 bases and J lost 2, with 11 bases in between. CDR3 length: 13 residues. CDR3 coding DNA: TGCGCCAGCAGCGGCGGCAGGGCCTACGAGCAGTACTTC. Encoded protein: CASSGGRAYEQYF.

The chain links TRBV11-3 to TRBJ2-2, with a weak D call TRBD2 (6 bases). The germline CDR1 and CDR2 sequences are SGHNT and YENEEA. V was clipped by 6 bases and J by 2 bases, with 19 bases between them. The CDR3 runs 17 residues. CDR3 coding DNA: TGTGCCAGCAGGTCTTACTTGATTAGCGGAAACACCGGGGAGCTGTTTTTT. Protein product: CASRSYLISGNTGELFF.

The chain combines TRBV2 with TRBJ2-7, with 7 bases fitting TRBD1. V trimming: 8 bases; J trimming: 7 bases; junction bases outside the gene matches: 14. CDR3 size: 14 residues. CDR1 and CDR2 from the germline V gene are SNHLY and FYNNEI. The chain's CDR3 is CASVGARTGGEQYF. The DNA for the CDR3 is TGTGCCAGCGTGGGGGCTAGGACAGGAGGAGAGCAGTACTTC.

The V gene is TRBV6-1, the J gene TRBJ2-7; 9 bases map to TRBD2. The germline gives CDR1 MNHNS, CDR2 SASEGT. CDR3 length equals 15 residues. Trimming removed 6 bases from V and 3 bases from J; junction bases left unmatched: 9. CDR3 bases: TGTGCCAGCAGCCCAAGTTCTAGCGGGAACTACGAGCAGTACTTC. Translated, it gives CASSPSSSGNYEQYF.

Only one count was recorded for this clone. The chain combines TRBV5-1 with TRBJ2-2, with 8 bases identical to TRBD1. The CDR3 runs 14 residues. V lost 7 bases to trimming and J lost 6 bases; unmatched junction nucleotides: 8. Per the germline V gene, CDR1 is SGHRS and CDR2 is YFSETQ. CDR3 nucleotides: TGCGCCAGCCGCCCGGGACAGGAGGCCGGGGAGCTGTTTTTT. Translating it yields CASRPGQEAGELFF.

The rearrangement links TRBV7-2 to TRBJ1-5; D gene unclear. This CDR3 has 16 residues. Germline loops: CDR1 SGHTA, CDR2 FQGNSA. The V end lost 1 base, the J end lost 2 bases, and 12 bases lay between the germline ends. CDR3 DNA sequence: TGTGCCAGCAGCTTAGGGGGAGGGCTTGGCAATCAGCCCCAGCATTTT. Its translation: CASSLGGGLGNQPQHF.

This clone was seen more than once but under ten times. The chain has TRBV9 and TRBJ2-3; D remains ambiguous. V shed 0 bases and J shed 6 bases, with 8 bases lying between them. Germline assignment: CDR1 SGDLS and CDR2 YYNGEE. The CDR3 consists of 13 residues. CDR3 bases: TGTGCCAGCAGCGTAGCCCCCGGGGATACGCAGTATTTT. Translated: CASSVAPGDTQYF. Looking up the rest from reference TRBV9 and TRBJ2-3 gives the full variable domain: DSGVTQTPKHLITATGQRVTLRCSPRSGDLSVYWYQQSLDQGLQFLIQYYNGEERAKGNILERFSAQQFPDLHSELNLSSLELGDSALYFCASSVAPGDTQYFGPGTRLTVL.

Only a few counts were recorded for this clone. The V call is TRBV25-1, the J call TRBJ2-4; 8 nucleotides align to TRBD1. Per the germline V gene, CDR1 is MGHDK and CDR2 is SYGVNS. Unmatched junction bases numbered 5, after V lost 1 base and J lost 0 bases. The CDR3 totals 17 residues. The CDR3 reads CASSEWTGTLAKNIQYF. DNA for the CDR3: TGTGCCAGCAGTGAATGGACAGGGACACTAGCCAAAAACATTCAGTACTTC.

This rearrangement joins TRBV4-2 to TRBJ2-7, with 8 bases aligning to TRBD2. The CDR3 is made up of 15 amino acids. The V segment lost 4 bases and the J segment 1 base; nucleotides outside the gene matches: 6. Germline CDR1 and CDR2: LGHNA and YNFKEQ. The CDR3 DNA follows: TGTGCCAGCAGCCCCCTTACGGGAGGGTCCTACGAGCAGTACTTC. Its translation is CASSPLTGGSYEQYF.

The chain carries TRBV7-3 and TRBJ2-1; maybe TRBD2 (6 bases). This CDR3 comprises 15 residues. Germline CDR1 and CDR2: SGHTA and FQGTGA. V shed 5 bases and J shed 3 bases, with 14 bases lying between them. This CDR3 is CASSPAPGGYNEQFF. CDR3 nucleotide sequence: TGTGCCAGCAGCCCCGCTCCCGGGGGCTACAATGAGCAGTTCTTC.

The V gene is TRBV7-9, the J gene TRBJ2-2; the D is unclear. CDR1 and CDR2 from the germline V gene are SEHNR and FQNEAQ (reference sequence). This CDR3 comprises 12 residues. V lost 1 base and J 7 bases, leaving 4 bases between the germline ends. The CDR3 DNA is TGTGCCAGCAGCTTAGGGCTCGGGGAGCTGTTTTTT. Translation: CASSLGLGELFF.

This clone is a singleton in its sample. The V gene is TRBV7-8, the J gene TRBJ1-1; no clear D gene. The CDR3 totals 16 residues. CDR1 is SGHVS, CDR2 FQNEAQ, per germline. Trimming took off 1 base at V and 3 bases at J, with 15 bases between the two ends. The CDR3 loop is CASSLGTALVDTEAFF. DNA for the CDR3: TGTGCCAGCAGCTTAGGAACAGCCCTTGTTGACACTGAAGCTTTCTTT. Drawing the rest from reference TRBV7-8 and TRBJ1-1, the complete variable domain is GAGVSQSPRYKVAKRGQDVALRCDPISGHVSLFWYQQALGQGPEFLTYFQNEAQLDKSGLPSDRFFAERPEGSVSTLKIQRTQQEDSAVYLCASSLGTALVDTEAFFGQGTRLTVV.

The CDR3 sequence is CASSQDHWMTGEDNEQFF. The CDR3 DNA is TGTGCCAGCAGCCAAGATCATTGGATGACGGGGGAGGACAATGAGCAGTTCTTC. The chain combines TRBV4-2 with TRBJ2-1; weak D call: TRBD2 (6 bases). V dropped 0 bases and J dropped 5 bases, with 20 bases sitting between them. The CDR3 is 18 amino acids. Germline CDR1 LGHNA, CDR2 YNFKEQ.

This sequence joins TRBV5-1 and TRBJ2-3, with 9 bases lining up with TRBD1. Losses at the gene ends were 4 bases for V and 4 bases for J; bases not matched to a gene: 7. The CDR3 has 15 residues. Germline V gene lookup returns CDR1 SGHRS and CDR2 YFSETQ. CDR3 residues: CASSRDRGAADTQYF. The CDR3 DNA sequence: TGCGCCAGCAGCCGCGACAGGGGGGCGGCAGATACGCAGTATTTT.

This clone was seen a few times. The germline gene is not matched at one end of the junction; a read error may be the cause. The gene calls are TRBV18 and TRBJ2-4; 7 bases align to TRBD1. This CDR3 has 14 amino acids. The V gene's germline CDR1 is KGHSH and CDR2 LQKENI. The DNA for the CDR3 is TGTGCCAGCTCACCAGGAACAGGGGTAAACAGTCAGTACTTC. As protein: CASSPGTGVNSQYF. Full variable domain (rest looked up from reference TRBV18 and TRBJ2-4): NAGVMQNPRHLVRRRGQEARLRCSPMKGHSHVYWYRQLPEEGLKFMVYLQKENIIDESGMPKERFSAEFPKEGPSILRIQQVVRGDSAAYFCASSPGTGVNSQYFGAGTRLSVL.

The chain couples TRBV5-1 to TRBJ1-2; D not resolved. This CDR3 comprises 13 residues. The germline V and J ends were trimmed by 0 bases and 6 bases, with 9 bases remaining between them. Germline V gives CDR1 SGHRS, CDR2 YFSETQ. CDR3 sequence: CASSLDSFNGYTF. In DNA form, the CDR3 reads TGCGCCAGCAGCTTGGACAGCTTCAATGGCTACACCTTC.

The chain carries TRBV5-1 and TRBJ2-3, with 11 bases identical to TRBD2. Germline loops: CDR1 SGHRS, CDR2 YFSETQ. The CDR3 contains 16 residues. V lost 4 bases, J lost 0 bases, and 4 bases stayed unmatched. The CDR3 sequence is CASSQGLAVSTDTQYF. CDR3 nucleotide sequence: TGCGCCAGCAGCCAGGGACTAGCGGTTAGCACAGATACGCAGTATTTT.

The J gene is TRBJ2-7, the V gene TRBV6-6, with 9 bases aligning to TRBD1. The germline V gene has CDR1 MNHNY and CDR2 SVGAGI (reference sequence). V gave up 6 bases and J gave up 4 bases; unmatched junction bases: 7. The CDR3 is 14 residues long. The CDR3 here is CASRAGQGMYEQYF. CDR3 DNA: TGTGCCAGCAGGGCGGGACAGGGAATGTACGAGCAGTACTTC.

The rearrangement joins TRBV7-6 to TRBJ2-5, with 13 nucleotides matching TRBD2. This CDR3 has 16 residues. V shed 5 bases, J shed 2 bases, and the junction held 5 bases outside the gene matches. Germline lookup yields CDR1 SGHVS and CDR2 FNYEAQ. Here the CDR3 DNA reads TGTGCCAGCAGCCGACGGGGACTAGCGGGACAAGAGACCCAGTACTTC. This encodes CASSRRGLAGQETQYF.

In its sample, this clone was seen a few times. The CDR3 bases are TGCGCCAGCAGCTCATTGTCCCCGACAGGCGAGCAGTACTTC. Its protein is CASSSLSPTGEQYF. The rearrangement links TRBV5-1 to TRBJ2-7, with D perhaps TRBD1 (6 bases). The V end lost 3 bases, the J end lost 6 bases, and 16 bases lay between the germline ends. Germline values: CDR1 SGHRS, CDR2 YFSETQ. CDR3 length equals 14 residues.

The chain recombines TRBV2 with TRBJ2-7, with TRBD2 identical over 11 bases. V dropped 4 bases and J dropped 4; count of bases not matched to a gene: 3. CDR1 and CDR2 (germline): SNHLY, FYNNEI. The CDR3 sequence is 14 residues long. CDR3 coding DNA: TGTGCCAGCAGTGGGGTAGCGGGAGGGTACGAGCAGTACTTC. Its translation: CASSGVAGGYEQYF.

The chain carries TRBV19 and TRBJ2-1, with 10 bases that match TRBD2. The CDR3 runs to 17 residues. Germline trimming cut 1 base from V and 6 bases from J; bases unmatched to any gene: 9. The germline V gene has CDR1 LNHDA and CDR2 SQIVND (reference sequence). The CDR3 region is CASSIAQLAGLTNEQFF. DNA for the CDR3: TGTGCCAGTAGTATAGCGCAACTAGCGGGGCTTACCAATGAGCAGTTCTTC.

V and J are TRBV15 and TRBJ2-3; 11 nucleotides match TRBD1. The CDR3 contains 18 residues. Germline trimming cut 5 bases from V and 0 bases from J; bases unmatched to any gene: 10. Looked up from germline, CDR1 is LNHNV and CDR2 is YYDKDF (reference sequence). CDR3 amino acids: CATSFGTGGVLSTDTQYF. The DNA for the CDR3 is TGTGCCACCAGCTTCGGGACAGGGGGAGTACTTAGCACAGATACGCAGTATTTT. The full variable domain, its missing parts supplied by reference TRBV15 and TRBJ2-3, is DAMVIQNPRYQVTQFGKPVTLSCSQTLNHNVMYWYQQKSSQAPKLLFHYYDKDFNNEADTPDNFQSRRPNTSFCFLDIRSPGLGDTAMYLCATSFGTGGVLSTDTQYFGPGTRLTVL.

The chain combines TRBV27 with TRBJ2-5, with TRBD1 matching 8 bases. This CDR3 comprises 15 residues. V lost 6 bases, J lost 3 bases, and 9 bases stayed unmatched. Per the germline V gene, CDR1 is MNHEY and CDR2 is SMNVEV (reference sequence). The CDR3 here is CASSPGQEMKETQYF. The CDR3 DNA follows: TGTGCCAGCAGCCCGGGACAGGAAATGAAAGAGACCCAGTACTTC.